The rows below give T cell receptor beta chains drawn from one sample of a study of PD-1 blockade in classical Hodgkin lymphoma. Sequencing was performed with immunoSEQ multiplex PCR; in TCRdb, only in-frame clones are kept and a portion is missing. The data show 95,000 to 100,000 clones, 75% to 90% seen once. Source: peripheral blood mononuclear cells (PBMCs), taken before the second cycle of nivolumab. The origin of the receptors is a human donor with classical Hodgkin lymphoma. The CDR3 runs from the conserved cysteine through the conserved F or W. A D gene is named only where the DNA matches it firmly. The size of a clone is reported for some rows only, either as once, few or many, or as a class for expanded clones.

V gene: TRBV5-1; clone size: -; J gene: TRBJ1-4; D gene: TRBD1; CDR3 DNA: TGCGCCAGCAGCTTGGATGGAGGGGGCGTAAGTGGGGAAAAACTGTTTTTT; CDR3 protein: CASSLDGGGVSGEKLFF
V gene: TRBV4-1; clone size: once; J gene: TRBJ1-2; D gene: -; CDR3 DNA: TGCGCCAGCAGCCAGGATAGTGGGACGGCTAACTATGGCTACACCTTC; CDR3 protein: CASSQDSGTANYGYTF
V gene: TRBV7-2; clone size: -; J gene: TRBJ1-1; D gene: -; CDR3 DNA: TGTGCCAGCACCCTCCTCCCTTCAACGGGGACAGAAGCTTTCTTT; CDR3 protein: CASTLLPSTGTEAFF
V gene: TRBV28; clone size: -; J gene: TRBJ1-4; D gene: TRBD1; CDR3 DNA: TGTGCTACAACGGGACAGCGTGATGAAAAACTGTTTTTT; CDR3 protein: CATTGQRDEKLFF
V gene: TRBV5-1; clone size: -; J gene: TRBJ2-7; D gene: -; CDR3 DNA: TGCGCCAGCAGCTTGGGACCTGGCTCCTACGAGCAGTACTTC; CDR3 protein: CASSLGPGSYEQYF
V gene: TRBV19; clone size: -; J gene: TRBJ2-2; D gene: TRBD1; CDR3 DNA: TGTGCCAGTAGTGACAGGGGGACCGGGGAGCTGTTTTTT; CDR3 protein: CASSDRGTGELFF
V gene: TRBV19; clone size: -; J gene: TRBJ2-7; D gene: TRBD1; CDR3 DNA: TGTGCCAGTAGTATTACAGGGGGCTCCTACGAGCAGTACTTC; CDR3 protein: CASSITGGSYEQYF
V gene: TRBV7-3; clone size: once; J gene: TRBJ1-6; D gene: -; CDR3 DNA: TGTGCCAGCAGCTTAAATCCCGGAGGAAATTCACCCCTCCACTTT; CDR3 protein: CASSLNPGGNSPLHF
V gene: TRBV2; clone size: once; J gene: TRBJ1-2; D gene: -; CDR3 DNA: TGTGCCAGCAATATCAGGGGAGGGGTTTTTAACTATGGCTACACCTTC; CDR3 protein: CASNIRGGVFNYGYTF
V gene: TRBV12-2; clone size: -; J gene: TRBJ2-3; D gene: -; CDR3 DNA: TGTGCAAGTCGCTTAGCGTCGGAAATGGATACGCAGTATTTT; CDR3 protein: CASRLASEMDTQYF